This T cell receptor (beta chain) was recorded in a study of T-cell memory formation after mild COVID-19. Study-wide points: Detection of some responders pre-infection suggested pre-existing cross-reactive memory T cells participated. CD4/CD8 balance held among clones contracting day 15 to 85, and later expanders leaned CD4+.

This clonotype was observed a few times. The target antigen is unknown. The CDR3 length is 15 residues. CDR1 is SGHTA and CDR2 is FQGNSA in the germline V gene. Trimming pared 3 bases from V and 3 bases from J, leaving 14 bases between. It was 5'RACE with constant-segment primers that produced the TCR alpha and TCR beta cDNA libraries, which carried sample barcodes and UMIs. TCRdb called the 5' RACE reads again in MiXCR, with one record for every CDR3 protein. The sample yields 120,000 to 150,000 distinct CDR3 sequences, around 21% seen once. The rearrangement links TRBV7-2 to TRBJ2-5; D perhaps matches TRBD1 (6 bases). The source of this sequence is an adult woman who had mild COVID-19 (a few samples of this study predate the infection). Cell type and time point are not known. The material sequenced was PBMCs or a T cell subset sorted from them (not recorded which). CDR3 amino acids: CASSFYGTNKETQYF. The CDR3 region has the DNA TGTGCCAGCAGCTTCTACGGGACAAACAAAGAGACCCAGTACTTC.